This record covers a single T cell receptor (beta chain). Its antigen is unidentified. The sample is drawn from a study of cytomegalovirus exposure and HLA in healthy donors. General observations from the study: CMV serostatus was the only recorded immune exposure for donors. For TCR beta chains, V- and J-gene trimming was later linked to a missense DCLRE1C variant.

Per germline, CDR1 PRHDT and CDR2 FYEKMQ (reference sequence). V dropped 3 bases and J dropped 3 bases, with 15 bases sitting between them. The CDR3 contains 16 residues. The PCR ran on 60 Vbeta and 13 Jbeta primers. Using immunoSEQ multiplex PCR, the repertoire was profiled, and TCRdb retains in-frame clones only, with some absent. The table records 150,000 to 200,000 clones, roughly 70% of them present only once. The sequencing sample was made of PBMCs. The chain combines TRBV13 with TRBJ2-1; D remains unclear. The receptor was isolated from a male donor in good health and CMV-seronegative. CDR3 DNA: TGTGCCAGCAGCTTGTCAGCGCTGACTGTCTACAATGAGCAGTTCTTC. Amino acids: CASSLSALTVYNEQFF.